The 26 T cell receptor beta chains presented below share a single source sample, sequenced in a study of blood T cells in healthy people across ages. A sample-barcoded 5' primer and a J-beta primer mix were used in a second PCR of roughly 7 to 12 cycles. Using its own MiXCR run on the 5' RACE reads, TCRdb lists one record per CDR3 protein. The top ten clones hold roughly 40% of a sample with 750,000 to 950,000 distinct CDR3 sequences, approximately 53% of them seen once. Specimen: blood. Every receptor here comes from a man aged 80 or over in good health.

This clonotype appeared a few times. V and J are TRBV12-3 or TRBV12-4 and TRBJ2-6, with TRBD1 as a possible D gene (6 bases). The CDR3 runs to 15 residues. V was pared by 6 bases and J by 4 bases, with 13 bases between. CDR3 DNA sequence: TGTGCCAGCAGCGCAGGGGTCTCGGGGGCCAACGTCCTGACTTTC. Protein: CASSAGVSGANVLTF.

The CDR3 nucleotides read TGTGCCAGCAGTTTATCGCCCTCTACGTTGGGGTACTTC. Encoded protein: CASSLSPSTLGYF. The V and J genes are TRBV27 and TRBJ2-4; D gene uncertain. Germline assignment: CDR1 MNHEY and CDR2 SMNVEV (reference sequence). V was cut by 0 bases and J by 15 bases, with 15 bases left in between. CDR3 length: 13 residues.

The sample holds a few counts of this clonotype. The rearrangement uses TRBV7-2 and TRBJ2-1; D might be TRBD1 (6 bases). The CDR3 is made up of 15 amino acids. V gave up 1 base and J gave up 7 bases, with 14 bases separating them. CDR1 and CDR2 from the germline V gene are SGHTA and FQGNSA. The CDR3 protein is CASSLGHGRGNEQFF. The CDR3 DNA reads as TGTGCCAGCAGCTTAGGACATGGAAGGGGGAATGAGCAGTTCTTC.

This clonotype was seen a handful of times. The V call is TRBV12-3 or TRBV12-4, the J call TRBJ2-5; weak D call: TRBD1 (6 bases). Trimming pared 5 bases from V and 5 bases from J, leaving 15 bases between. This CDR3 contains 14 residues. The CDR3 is CASSLGTLGETQYF. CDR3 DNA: TGTGCCAGCAGTCTGGGGACACTCGGCGAGACCCAGTACTTC.

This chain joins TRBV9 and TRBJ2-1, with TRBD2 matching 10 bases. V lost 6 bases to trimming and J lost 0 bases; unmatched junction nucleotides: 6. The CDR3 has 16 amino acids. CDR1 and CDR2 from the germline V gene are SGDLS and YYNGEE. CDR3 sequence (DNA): TGTGCCAGCAATGAGCGGGAGGGTGGCTCCTACAATGAGCAGTTCTTC. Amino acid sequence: CASNEREGGSYNEQFF.

This CDR3 reads CASSYSEGTGRQYF. The CDR3 nucleotides are TGTGCCAGCAGTTACTCGGAGGGGACAGGGCGGCAGTACTTC. This chain joins TRBV6-6 and TRBJ2-7; 9 nucleotides agree with TRBD1. Trimming took 0 bases from V and 9 from J; bases not matched to a gene: 6. Germline values: CDR1 MNHNY, CDR2 SVGAGI (reference sequence). The CDR3 totals 14 residues.

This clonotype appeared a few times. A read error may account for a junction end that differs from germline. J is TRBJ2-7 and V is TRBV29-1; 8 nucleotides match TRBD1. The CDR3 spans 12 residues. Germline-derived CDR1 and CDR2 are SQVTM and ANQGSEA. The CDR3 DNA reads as TGCGGCGTTGGGCAGGGGGCGGGCGAGCAGTACTTC. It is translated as CGVGQGAGEQYF.

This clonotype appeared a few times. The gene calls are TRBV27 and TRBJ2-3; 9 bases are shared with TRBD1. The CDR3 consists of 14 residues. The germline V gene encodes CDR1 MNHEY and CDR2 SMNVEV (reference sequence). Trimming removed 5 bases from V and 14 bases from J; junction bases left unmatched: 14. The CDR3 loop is CASSPSGTGSYAYF. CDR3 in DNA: TGTGCCAGCAGTCCATCCGGGACAGGGTCCTACGCGTATTTT.

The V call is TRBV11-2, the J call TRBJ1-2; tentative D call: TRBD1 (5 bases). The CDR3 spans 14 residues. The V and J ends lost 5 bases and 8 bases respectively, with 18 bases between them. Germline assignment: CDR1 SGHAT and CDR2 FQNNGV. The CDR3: CASSRTGTPGGYTF. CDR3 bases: TGTGCCAGCAGCAGAACCGGGACCCCGGGGGGCTACACCTTC.

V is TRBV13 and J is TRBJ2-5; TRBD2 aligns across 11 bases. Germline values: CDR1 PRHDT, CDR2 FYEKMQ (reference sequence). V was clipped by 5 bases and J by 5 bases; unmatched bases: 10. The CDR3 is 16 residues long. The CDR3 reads CASSTGLADKGETQYF. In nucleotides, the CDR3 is TGTGCCAGCAGCACGGGACTAGCGGACAAGGGGGAGACCCAGTACTTC.

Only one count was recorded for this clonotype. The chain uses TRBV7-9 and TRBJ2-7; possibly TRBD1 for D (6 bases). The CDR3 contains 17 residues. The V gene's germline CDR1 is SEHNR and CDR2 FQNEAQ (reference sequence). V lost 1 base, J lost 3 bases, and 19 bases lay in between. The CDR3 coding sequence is TGTGCCAGCAGCTTAGTACAGTCCGGGACAAAGAACTACGAGCAGTACTTC. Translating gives CASSLVQSGTKNYEQYF.

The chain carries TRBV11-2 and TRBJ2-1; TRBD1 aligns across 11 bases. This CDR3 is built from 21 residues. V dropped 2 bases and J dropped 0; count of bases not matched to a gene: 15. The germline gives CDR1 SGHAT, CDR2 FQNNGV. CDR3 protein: CASSLINTGQGERSSYNEQFF. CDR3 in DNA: TGTGCCAGCAGCTTAATAAATACGGGACAGGGGGAAAGGAGCTCCTACAATGAGCAGTTCTTC.

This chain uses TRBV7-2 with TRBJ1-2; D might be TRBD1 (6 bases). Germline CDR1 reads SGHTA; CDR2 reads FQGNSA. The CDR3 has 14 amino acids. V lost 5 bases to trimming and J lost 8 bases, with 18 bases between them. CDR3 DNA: TGTGCCAGCAGCCCACTAATAAAGACAGGAGGCTACACCTTC. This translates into CASSPLIKTGGYTF.

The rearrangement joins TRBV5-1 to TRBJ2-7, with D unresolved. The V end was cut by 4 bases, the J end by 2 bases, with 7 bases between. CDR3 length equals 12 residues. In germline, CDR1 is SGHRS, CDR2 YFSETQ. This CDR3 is CASSGQAYEQYF. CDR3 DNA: TGCGCCAGCAGCGGGCAGGCCTACGAGCAGTACTTC.

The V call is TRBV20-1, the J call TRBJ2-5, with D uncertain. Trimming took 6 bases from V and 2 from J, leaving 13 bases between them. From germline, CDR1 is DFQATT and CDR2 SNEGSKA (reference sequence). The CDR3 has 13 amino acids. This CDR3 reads CSARDEPQETQYF. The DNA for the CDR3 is TGCAGTGCCCGAGACGAGCCGCAAGAGACCCAGTACTTC.

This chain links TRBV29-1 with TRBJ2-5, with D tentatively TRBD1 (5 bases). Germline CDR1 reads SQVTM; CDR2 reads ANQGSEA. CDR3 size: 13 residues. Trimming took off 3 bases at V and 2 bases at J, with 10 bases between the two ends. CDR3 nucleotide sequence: TGCAGCGTTGAGCAGGGCTATCAAGAGACCCAGTACTTC. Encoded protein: CSVEQGYQETQYF.

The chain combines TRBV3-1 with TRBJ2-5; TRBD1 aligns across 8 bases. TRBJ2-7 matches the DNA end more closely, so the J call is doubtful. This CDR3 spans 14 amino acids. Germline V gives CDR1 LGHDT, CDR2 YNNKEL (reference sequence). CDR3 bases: TGTGCCAGCAGCCAAAGGGACAGGTCGGACGAGCAGTACTTC. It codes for CASSQRDRSDEQYF.

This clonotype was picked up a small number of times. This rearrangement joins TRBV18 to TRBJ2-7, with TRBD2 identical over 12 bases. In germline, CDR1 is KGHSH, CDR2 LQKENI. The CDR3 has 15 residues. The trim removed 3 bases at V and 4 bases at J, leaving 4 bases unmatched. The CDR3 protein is CASSPGTSGRYEQYF. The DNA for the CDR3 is TGTGCCAGCTCACCGGGAACTAGCGGGAGGTACGAGCAGTACTTC.

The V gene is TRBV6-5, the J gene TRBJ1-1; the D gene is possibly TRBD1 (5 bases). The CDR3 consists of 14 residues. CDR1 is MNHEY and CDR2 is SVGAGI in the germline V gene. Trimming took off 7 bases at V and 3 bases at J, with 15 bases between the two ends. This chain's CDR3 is CASTPGLGDTEAFF. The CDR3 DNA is TGTGCCAGCACCCCGGGCCTGGGGGACACTGAAGCTTTCTTT.

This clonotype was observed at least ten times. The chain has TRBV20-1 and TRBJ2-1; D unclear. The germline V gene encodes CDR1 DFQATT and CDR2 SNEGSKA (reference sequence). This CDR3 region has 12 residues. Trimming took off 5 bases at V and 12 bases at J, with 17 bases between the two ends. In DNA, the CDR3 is TGCAGTGCTCGCCGAGGTCCGGAGAGGCAGTTCTTC. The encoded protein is CSARRGPERQFF.

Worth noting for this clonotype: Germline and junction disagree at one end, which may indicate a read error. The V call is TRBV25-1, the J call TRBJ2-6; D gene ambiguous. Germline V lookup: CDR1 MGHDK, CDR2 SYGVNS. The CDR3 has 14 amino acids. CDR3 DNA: TGTGCCAGCGGAGACCGTTCTGAGGCCAACGTCCTGACTTTC. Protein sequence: CASGDRSEANVLTF.

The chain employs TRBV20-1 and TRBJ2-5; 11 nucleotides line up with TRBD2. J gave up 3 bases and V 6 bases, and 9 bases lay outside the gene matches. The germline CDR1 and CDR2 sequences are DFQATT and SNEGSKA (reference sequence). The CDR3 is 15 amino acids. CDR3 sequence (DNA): TGCAGTGCCCTGGGACTAGCGGCATGGGAAGAGACCCAGTACTTC. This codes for CSALGLAAWEETQYF.

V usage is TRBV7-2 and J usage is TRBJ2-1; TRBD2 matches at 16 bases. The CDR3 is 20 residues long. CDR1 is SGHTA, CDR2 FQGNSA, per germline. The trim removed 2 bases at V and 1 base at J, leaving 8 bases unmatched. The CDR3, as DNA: TGTGCCAGCAGCTTAACCTCCGGGACTAGCGGGAGGGCGTCCTACAATGAGCAGTTCTTC. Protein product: CASSLTSGTSGRASYNEQFF.

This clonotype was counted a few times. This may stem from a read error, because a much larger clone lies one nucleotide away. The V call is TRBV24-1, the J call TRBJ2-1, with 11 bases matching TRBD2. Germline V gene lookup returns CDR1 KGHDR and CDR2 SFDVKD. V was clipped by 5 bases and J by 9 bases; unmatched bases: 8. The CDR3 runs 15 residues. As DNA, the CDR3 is TGTGCCACCAGTGCCGTACTAGCGGGAGTTGGTGAGCAGTTCTTC. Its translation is CATSAVLAGVGEQFF.

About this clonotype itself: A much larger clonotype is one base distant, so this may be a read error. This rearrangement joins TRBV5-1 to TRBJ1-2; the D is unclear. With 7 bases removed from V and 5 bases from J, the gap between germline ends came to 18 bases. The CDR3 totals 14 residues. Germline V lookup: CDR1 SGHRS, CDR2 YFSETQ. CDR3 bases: TGCGCCAGCGGCTCGGAAGAGGACCGATATGGCTACACCTTC. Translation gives CASGSEEDRYGYTF.

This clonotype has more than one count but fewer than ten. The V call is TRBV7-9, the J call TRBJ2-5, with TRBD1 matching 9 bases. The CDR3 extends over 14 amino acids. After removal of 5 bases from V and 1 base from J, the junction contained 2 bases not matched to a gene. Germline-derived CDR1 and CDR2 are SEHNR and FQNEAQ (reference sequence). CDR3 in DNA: TGTGCCAGCAGCGGGACAGGGAGCCAAGAGACCCAGTACTTC. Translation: CASSGTGSQETQYF.